This entry lists 15 T cell receptor beta chains sequenced from one sample in a study of T cells after yellow fever vaccination. TCRdb processed the 5' RACE reads anew with MiXCR; each CDR3 protein has one entry. The profile shows about 430,000 distinct CDR3 sequences, under 20% of them singletons. This specimen was PBMCs, taken before the yellow fever booster vaccination. The receptors were sampled from a man between 18 and 29 years old who received the YFV17D yellow fever vaccine.

This clonotype showed up just a few times. The chain is built from TRBV7-9 and TRBJ2-1; a weak D match, TRBD2 (5 bases). The CDR3 has 14 residues. The germline CDR1 and CDR2 sequences are SEHNR and FQNEAQ (reference sequence). V shed 5 bases and J shed 8 bases, with 16 bases lying between them. The chain's CDR3 is CASSKGVLGDEQFF. The CDR3 bases are TGTGCCAGCAGCAAAGGTGTACTGGGAGATGAGCAGTTCTTC.

This clonotype was observed once. The chain links TRBV3-1 to TRBJ1-5; unclear D gene. Germline V gene lookup returns CDR1 LGHDT and CDR2 YNNKEL (reference sequence). With 0 bases removed from V and 1 base from J, the gap between germline ends came to 7 bases. This CDR3 spans 15 amino acids. CDR3 region: CASSQDPQSNQPQHF. The DNA of the CDR3 is TGTGCCAGCAGCCAAGATCCCCAGAGCAATCAGCCCCAGCATTTT.

V usage is TRBV27 and J usage is TRBJ1-5, with D possibly TRBD1 on 6 matching bases. There are 18 residues in the CDR3. Germline V gives CDR1 MNHEY, CDR2 SMNVEV (reference sequence). The V end was cut by 0 bases, the J end by 0 bases, with 15 bases between. CDR3 loop: CASSLSLDRPLSNQPQHF. The DNA of the CDR3 is TGTGCCAGCAGTTTATCGCTTGACAGGCCCCTTAGCAATCAGCCCCAGCATTTT.

This clonotype was picked up a small number of times. J is TRBJ1-3 and V is TRBV10-3; D unresolved. The CDR3 is made up of 12 amino acids. Germline CDR1 reads ENHRY; CDR2 reads SYGVKD. Trimming left V 4 bases short and J 9 bases short, with 10 bases between. CDR3 residues: CAISGDWGTIYF. The CDR3 nucleotides read TGTGCCATCAGTGGTGACTGGGGCACCATATATTTT.

The rearrangement uses TRBV10-1 and TRBJ1-2; maybe TRBD1 (6 bases). This CDR3 has 13 residues. Germline V CDR1 and CDR2: WNHNN, SYGVQD (reference sequence). The V end lost 3 bases, the J end lost 7 bases, and 12 bases lay between the germline ends. CDR3 loop: CASSEGGDGGYTF. CDR3 sequence (DNA): TGCGCCAGCAGTGAAGGGGGGGACGGTGGCTACACCTTC.

This clonotype was counted ten times or more. V is TRBV6-5 and J is TRBJ2-5; no firm D call. Germline-derived CDR1 and CDR2 are MNHEY and SVGAGI. V lost 4 bases to trimming and J lost 1 base, with 16 bases between them. This CDR3 has 16 residues. The CDR3 nucleotides read TGTGCCAGCAGTTCACGATCCCAGCGTTCCCAAGAGACCCAGTACTTC. Residues: CASSSRSQRSQETQYF.

This clonotype was seen a few times. The chain carries TRBV29-1 and TRBJ2-1, with TRBD2 as a possible D gene (6 bases). This CDR3 is 16 amino acids long. V was cut by 1 base and J by 0 bases, with 13 bases left in between. Germline V gene lookup returns CDR1 SQVTM and CDR2 ANQGSEA. This CDR3 is CSVEGGGPSSYNEQFF. The CDR3 region has the DNA TGCAGCGTTGAAGGGGGAGGCCCCAGCTCCTACAATGAGCAGTTCTTC.

The V call is TRBV29-1, the J call TRBJ2-5; TRBD1 matches at 10 bases. The CDR3 contains 13 residues. Germline V gene data show CDR1 as SQVTM and CDR2 as ANQGSEA. V shed 6 bases and J 5 bases; nucleotides not matched to a gene: 6. DNA for the CDR3: TGCAGCGTGGAGGGACAGGGGTTGGAGACCCAGTACTTC. Its protein product is CSVEGQGLETQYF. Variable domain in full (rest from reference TRBV29-1 and TRBJ2-5): SAVISQKPSRDICQRGTSLTIQCQVDSQVTMMFWYRQQPGQSLTLIATANQGSEATYESGFVIDKFPISRPNLTFSTLTVSNMSPEDSSIYLCSVEGQGLETQYFGPGTRLLVL.

The chain recombines TRBV9 with TRBJ2-1, with D perhaps TRBD1 (6 bases). CDR1 is SGDLS, CDR2 YYNGEE, per germline. The CDR3 covers 14 residues. With 3 bases removed from V and 5 bases from J, the gap between germline ends came to 12 bases. CDR3: CASSGWDTNNEQFF. In DNA form, the CDR3 reads TGTGCCAGCAGCGGATGGGACACCAACAATGAGCAGTTCTTC. The entire variable domain, with the rest obtained from reference TRBV9 and TRBJ2-1, is as follows: DSGVTQTPKHLITATGQRVTLRCSPRSGDLSVYWYQQSLDQGLQFLIQYYNGEERAKGNILERFSAQQFPDLHSELNLSSLELGDSALYFCASSGWDTNNEQFFGPGTRLTVL.

This clonotype was counted between two and nine times. The gene calls are TRBV2 and TRBJ2-5; no definite D call. Germline CDR1 is SNHLY and CDR2 is FYNNEI. There are 13 residues in the CDR3. The V end was cut by 3 bases, the J end by 4 bases, with 9 bases between. The CDR3 reads CASSEILGETQYF. CDR3 coding DNA: TGTGCCAGCAGTGAGATTCTGGGAGAGACCCAGTACTTC.

The chain couples TRBV20-1 to TRBJ2-1; 8 bases are a match to TRBD2. The CDR3 is 14 amino acids. V lost 3 bases and J lost 3; bases outside the gene matches: 4. Germline V CDR1 and CDR2: DFQATT, SNEGSKA (reference sequence). The CDR3 loop is CSARAGGNYNEQFF. CDR3 nucleotides: TGCAGTGCTAGGGCGGGGGGCAACTACAATGAGCAGTTCTTC.

The chain is built from TRBV4-1 and TRBJ2-7; D unresolved. Trimming shortened V by 1 base and J by 2 bases, and 12 bases separated the two germline ends. This CDR3 comprises 15 residues. The germline gives CDR1 MGHRA, CDR2 YSYEKL. CDR3 bases: TGCGCCAGCAGCCAAGTTCAGCAGGCTACCTACGAGCAGTACTTC. This encodes CASSQVQQATYEQYF.

This clonotype was observed a few times. V and J are TRBV7-2 and TRBJ2-7; D is possibly TRBD1 (6 bases). CDR1 and CDR2 from the germline V gene are SGHTA and FQGNSA. The CDR3 consists of 13 residues. V gave up 5 bases and J gave up 4 bases, with 12 bases separating them. The CDR3 here is CASSPADRYEQYF. In DNA, the CDR3 is TGTGCCAGCAGCCCCGCGGACAGATACGAGCAGTACTTC.

The V call is TRBV5-1, the J call TRBJ2-5, with TRBD2 matching over 9 bases. Unmatched junction bases numbered 10, after V lost 9 bases and J lost 4 bases. CDR3 length: 14 amino acids. In germline, CDR1 is SGHRS, CDR2 YFSETQ. CDR3 loop: CATKPGLAGETQYF. The DNA of the CDR3 is TGCGCCACGAAACCGGGACTAGCAGGAGAGACCCAGTACTTC.

V gene TRBV7-6 combines with J gene TRBJ2-7; D remains unclear. This CDR3 is 13 amino acids long. Germline CDR1 and CDR2: SGHVS and FNYEAQ. V was clipped by 0 bases and J by 3 bases, with 6 bases between them. The CDR3 DNA reads as TGTGCCAGCAGCTTAGCCGCGATCTACGAGCAGTACTTC. Amino acids: CASSLAAIYEQYF.